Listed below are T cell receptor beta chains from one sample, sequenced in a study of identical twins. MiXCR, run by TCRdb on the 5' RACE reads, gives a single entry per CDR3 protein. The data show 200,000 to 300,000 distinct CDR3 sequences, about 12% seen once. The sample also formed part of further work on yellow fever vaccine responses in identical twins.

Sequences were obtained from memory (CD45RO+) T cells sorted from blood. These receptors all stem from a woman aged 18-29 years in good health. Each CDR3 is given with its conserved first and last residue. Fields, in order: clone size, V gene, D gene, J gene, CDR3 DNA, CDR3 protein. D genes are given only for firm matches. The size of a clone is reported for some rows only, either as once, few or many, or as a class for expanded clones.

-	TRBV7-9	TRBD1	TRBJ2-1	TGTGCCAGCAGCGCAAGGACAGGGACCTACAATGAGCAGTTCTTC	CASSARTGTYNEQFF
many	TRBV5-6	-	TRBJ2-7	TGTGCCAGCAGTTTTGGTAGCTCCTACGAGCAGTACTTC	CASSFGSSYEQYF
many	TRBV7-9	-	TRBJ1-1	TGTGCCAGCAGCTCCGATTGGGGGAGATCGGCTTTCTTT	CASSSDWGRSAFF
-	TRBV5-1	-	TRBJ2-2	TGCGCCAGCAGCACGGGCCAAGGTGTGTCCGGGGAGCTGTTTTTT	CASSTGQGVSGELFF
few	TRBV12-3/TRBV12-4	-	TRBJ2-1	TGTGCCAGCAGTTTACGGCAGGGTGAAAATGAGCAGTTCTTC	CASSLRQGENEQFF
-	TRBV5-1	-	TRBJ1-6	TGCGCCAGCAGCGGTGGGGGTTCTAATTCACCCCTCCACTTT	CASSGGGSNSPLHF
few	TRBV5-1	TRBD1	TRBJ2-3	TGCGCCAGCAGCTTGGGACAGGGTGTAGGGGGCACAGATACGCAGTATTTT	CASSLGQGVGGTDTQYF
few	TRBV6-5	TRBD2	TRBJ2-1	TGTGCCAGCAGTTACTCGTCCGGGACTAGTTCCTACAATGAGCAGTTCTTC	CASSYSSGTSSYNEQFF
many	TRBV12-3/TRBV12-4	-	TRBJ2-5	TGTGCCAGCACCCAAAGTCCCCGGGGGGAGACCCAGTACTTC	CASTQSPRGETQYF
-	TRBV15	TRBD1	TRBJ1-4	TGTGCCACCAGCAGAGAAAAGACAGGGCCCACTGAAAAACTGTTTTTT	CATSREKTGPTEKLFF
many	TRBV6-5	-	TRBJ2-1	TGTGCCAGCAGTTACTCGCCGTCGAAGAGGAACAATGAGCAGTTCTTC	CASSYSPSKRNNEQFF
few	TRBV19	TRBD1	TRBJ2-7	TGTGCCAGTAGTATACGGGGCAGGGGGTACGAGCAGTACTTC	CASSIRGRGYEQYF
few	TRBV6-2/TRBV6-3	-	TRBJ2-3	TGTGCCAGCAGTTACGAACCCTATACGCAGTATTTT	CASSYEPYTQYF
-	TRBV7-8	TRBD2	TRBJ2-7	TGTGCTAGCAGCTTAGGGCGGGGGGGATACGAGCAGTACTTC	CASSLGRGGYEQYF
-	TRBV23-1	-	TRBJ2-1	TGCGCCAGCTGGAAGGAACTCGGGTACAGTGAGCAGTTCTTC	CASWKELGYSEQFF
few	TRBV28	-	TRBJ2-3	TGTGCCAGCAGCAAAGGAGGCACCACAGATACGCAGTATTTT	CASSKGGTTDTQYF
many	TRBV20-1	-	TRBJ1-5	TGCAGTGCTAGAGTGGAGGGAGGAAGCAATCAGCCCCAGCATTTT	CSARVEGGSNQPQHF
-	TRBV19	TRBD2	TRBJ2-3	TGTGCCAGTAATCTAGGGAGGGGCACAGATACGCAGTATTTT	CASNLGRGTDTQYF
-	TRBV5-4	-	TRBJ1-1	TGTGCCAGCAGCCGAATTGCGGGGGGGAACACTGAAGCTTTCTTT	CASSRIAGGNTEAFF
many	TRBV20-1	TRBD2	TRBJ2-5	TGCAGTGCTAAGGGACTAGCGATAAAAGAGACCCAGTACTTC	CSAKGLAIKETQYF
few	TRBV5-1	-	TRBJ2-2	TGCGCCAGCAGCTGGGACGAGTCACCAGTCGGGGAGCTGTTTTTT	CASSWDESPVGELFF
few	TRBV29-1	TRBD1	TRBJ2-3	TGCAGCACCCGACAGGGGGAGAGCACAGATACGCAGTATTTT	CSTRQGESTDTQYF
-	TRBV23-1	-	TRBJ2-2	TGCGCCAGCAGTCAAGAGGACCCAAGGGTGTGTAGCGGCACCGGGGAGCTGTTTTTT	CASSQEDPRVCSGTGELFF
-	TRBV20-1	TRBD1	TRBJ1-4	TGCAGCGCGTCGGGAGGGGGCAATGGCGAAAAACTGTTTTTT	CSASGGGNGEKLFF
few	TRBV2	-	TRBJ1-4	TGTGCCAGCAGCGCTCAGGGACTTACTAATGAAAAACTGTTTTTT	CASSAQGLTNEKLFF
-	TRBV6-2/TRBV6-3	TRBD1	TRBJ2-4	TGTGCCAGCAGTTACTCGGGGACAGGGGTTTCAAACATTCAGTACTTC	CASSYSGTGVSNIQYF
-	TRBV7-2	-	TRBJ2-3	TGTGCCAGCAGCTTAGATGGCGGGGGCCGGACGCAGTATTTT	CASSLDGGGRTQYF
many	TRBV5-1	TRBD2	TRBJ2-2	TGCGCCAGCAGAGGGACTAGCGACGGGGAGCTGTTTTTT	CASRGTSDGELFF
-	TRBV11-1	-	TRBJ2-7	TGTGCCAGCAGCTACGGGACGGAGTCCTACGAGCAGTACTTC	CASSYGTESYEQYF
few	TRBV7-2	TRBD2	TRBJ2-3	TGTGCCAGCAGCCGGAGGGCTAGCGGGATTAGCACAGATACGCAGTATTTT	CASSRRASGISTDTQYF
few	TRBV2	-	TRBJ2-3	TGTGCCAGCAGGAGGGAGGATACGCAGTATTTT	CASRREDTQYF
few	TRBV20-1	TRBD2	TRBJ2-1	TGCAGTGCTGAGATGAGCGGGATTCGGTACAATGAGCAGTTCTTC	CSAEMSGIRYNEQFF
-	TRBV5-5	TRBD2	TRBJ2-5	TGTGCCAGCAGCTTGCCTGGGGGGGGCCAAGAGACCCAGTACTTC	CASSLPGGGQETQYF
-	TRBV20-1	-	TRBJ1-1	TGCAGTGGACAGCTGAACACTGAAGCTTTCTTT	CSGQLNTEAFF
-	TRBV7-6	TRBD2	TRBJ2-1	TGTGCCAGCAGTAGACCTAGCGGGGACAATGAGCAGTTCTTC	CASSRPSGDNEQFF
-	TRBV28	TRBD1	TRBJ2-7	TGTGCCACCGGGACAGGGGTCCTTTACGAGCAGTACTTC	CATGTGVLYEQYF
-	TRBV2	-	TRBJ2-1	TGTGCCAGCAGCAAAGGGGTCGGGGAGCAGTTCTTC	CASSKGVGEQFF
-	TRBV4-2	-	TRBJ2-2	TGTGCCAGCACCGCGGGGACAGATCCCGGGGAGCTGTTTTTT	CASTAGTDPGELFF
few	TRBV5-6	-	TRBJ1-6	TGTGCCAGCAGCTTGCGGCAGACTAATTCACCCCTCCACTTT	CASSLRQTNSPLHF